This T cell receptor (beta chain) was recovered during a study of T-cell reconstitution after alpha-beta-depleted transplantation in children listed by TCRdb under 2016. At the level of the whole study: T-cell immune reconstitution after TCRalphabeta/CD19-depleted allogeneic hematopoietic cell transplantation in children was quantitatively tracked in the study by means of TCR repertoire profiling. Paper-wide results and their limitations: In some patients, the high TCRbeta diversity seen at day 60 was put down to recipient T cells and intrathymic progenitors that had survived conditioning. The apparently early recovery of alphabetaT-cell counts about two months after transplant reportedly depended on only several hundred rapidly expanded clones that came from non-depleted graft cells. Over subsequent months, a decline in hyperexpanded clone frequencies was noted, and after one year, T-cell counts and TCRbeta diversity were mostly ascribed to newly produced T cells.

The sample's treatment or condition label, in plain terms: allogeneic hematopoietic cell transplantation with graft depleted of TCRalphabeta T cells and CD19 B cells. TCRalphabeta/CD19-depleted allogeneic hematopoietic cell grafts were given to the transplant recipients, all of whom were children. The table lists this clonotype with a few counts. No cognate antigen has been identified for it. No base-level quality is on record; no much larger clone is a single base apart. The library was generated by PCR. TCRdb lists the instrument as Illumina HiSeq 2500. TCR library preparation used molecular barcoding, with unique molecular identifiers applied to normalize quantification of the TCRbeta repertoire. TCRdb applied fastp at Q25 and MiXCR to the public reads, then kept only in-frame beta chains. When rows share a CDR3 protein, they turn into one entry using the most common DNA and genes. Across this sample there are about 110,000 distinct CDR3 sequences, with approximately 6.4% seen only once. The top ten clonotypes cover 23% of the sample.

This specimen consisted of PBMCs, mostly from graft donor cells, obtained 360 days after TCRalphabeta/CD19-depleted stem cell transplant. The TCR comes from a male patient under 10 years old who had a stem cell transplant for acute lymphoblastic leukemia, so the T cells may come from the graft donor.

The CDR3 here reads CASSSEDTSQETQYF. The DNA reads TGTGCCAGCAGTTCGGAGGACACCTCCCAAGAGACCCAGTACTTC. This chain joins TRBV28 to TRBJ2-5, with the D call tentatively TRBD1 or TRBD2, each fitting 5 bases. V and J lose 4 bases and 1 base, and a span of 13 bases separates them. CDR1 MDHEN and CDR2 SYDVKM were looked up in the germline V gene. Measured from the cysteine to the phenylalanine, the CDR3 is 15 residues long. Solely the CDR3 DNA is kept, with 45 bases framed from the first base.